This TCR beta chain was found in a study of blood T cell repertoires in COVID-19. Profiling relied on immunoSEQ multiplex PCR, and the TCRdb table lists in-frame clones only, not all of them. The sample carries around 230,000 clones, over 75% recorded once. The V segment lost 5 bases and the J segment 8 bases; nucleotides outside the gene matches: 9. Germline V gives CDR1 SGHNT, CDR2 YENEEA. The CDR3 runs to 15 residues. Sequencing input: peripheral blood. This clonotype originated in a woman older than 75 with acute or convalescent COVID-19. This rearrangement joins TRBV11-3 to TRBJ1-6, with 7 bases aligning to TRBD1. CDR3 amino acids: CASSPEGTVDSPLHF. The DNA of the CDR3 is TGTGCCAGCAGCCCAGAAGGGACAGTTGATTCACCCCTCCACTTT.